Listed below are T cell receptor beta chains from one sample, sequenced in a study of CD8 T cells in ankylosing spondylitis. TCRdb recomputed calls from the 5' RACE reads with MiXCR, one row per CDR3 protein. The table has 350,000 to 450,000 distinct CDR3 sequences, roughly 25% seen once. The sample taken for sequencing was blood, either unsorted or a sorted T cell fraction (not recorded which). These receptor sequences come from a male donor with ankylosing spondylitis. Each CDR3 is given with its conserved first and last residue. A D gene is named only where the DNA matches it firmly. Clone sizes are given selectively: once, few, many, or a class where the clone is expanded.

CDR3: CSARGVVGTEAFF; DNA: TGCAGTGCTAGGGGGGTTGTCGGGACTGAAGCTTTCTTT; J: TRBJ1-1; D: -; size: few; V: TRBV20-1
CDR3: CATSRDRGGGHQPQHF; DNA: TGTGCCACCAGCAGAGATAGGGGAGGAGGCCATCAGCCCCAGCATTTT; J: TRBJ1-5; D: -; size: -; V: TRBV15
CDR3: CASSDLSRELSGYTF; DNA: TGTGCCAGCAGTGACCTATCAAGGGAGCTTAGTGGCTACACCTTC; J: TRBJ1-2; D: -; size: few; V: TRBV6-1
CDR3: CATSPPSGGYNEQFF; DNA: TGTGCCACCAGCCCTCCGTCCGGGGGTTACAATGAGCAGTTCTTC; J: TRBJ2-1; D: -; size: -; V: TRBV15
CDR3: CASSFIDRVNTEAFF; DNA: TGTGCCAGCAGCTTCATTGACAGGGTGAACACTGAAGCTTTCTTT; J: TRBJ1-1; D: TRBD1; size: -; V: TRBV7-2
CDR3: CASSEARSGYTF; DNA: TGTGCCAGCAGTGAAGCCCGTAGCGGCTACACCTTC; J: TRBJ1-2; D: -; size: -; V: TRBV6-1
CDR3: CASSDLGVGELFF; DNA: TGTGCCAGCAGTGATTTAGGTGTCGGGGAGCTGTTTTTT; J: TRBJ2-2; D: -; size: -; V: TRBV6-1
CDR3: CASSWTGRMNSNQPQHF; DNA: TGTGCCAGCAGTTGGACAGGGAGGATGAATAGCAATCAGCCCCAGCATTTT; J: TRBJ1-5; D: TRBD1; size: many; V: TRBV12-3/TRBV12-4
CDR3: CASSLAGSPRGNEQYF; DNA: TGTGCCAGCAGTTTAGCAGGCAGCCCCAGGGGTAACGAGCAGTACTTC; J: TRBJ2-7; D: -; size: few; V: TRBV7-9
CDR3: CSVVPLTSGTDTQYF; DNA: TGCAGCGTTGTACCGCTGACTAGCGGCACAGATACGCAGTATTTT; J: TRBJ2-3; D: TRBD2; size: medium-sized; V: TRBV29-1
CDR3: CASSVRLESDTQYF; DNA: TGTGCCAGCAGTGTCAGACTCGAATCGGATACGCAGTATTTT; J: TRBJ2-3; D: -; size: many; V: TRBV12-3/TRBV12-4
CDR3: CASRNPSGSSYNEQFF; DNA: TGTGCCAGCAGGAATCCTAGCGGGAGCTCCTACAATGAGCAGTTCTTC; J: TRBJ2-1; D: TRBD2; size: -; V: TRBV12-3/TRBV12-4
CDR3: CATSETDVGTQYF; DNA: TGTGCCACCAGTGAAACTGACGTGGGTACGCAGTATTTT; J: TRBJ2-3; D: -; size: -; V: TRBV24-1
CDR3: CAISESAGILAYEQYF; DNA: TGTGCCATCAGTGAGTCGGCCGGGATACTTGCCTACGAGCAGTACTTC; J: TRBJ2-7; D: -; size: many; V: TRBV10-3
CDR3: CSAGGFDNEQFF; DNA: TGCAGTGCTGGGGGATTCGACAATGAGCAGTTCTTC; J: TRBJ2-1; D: -; size: -; V: TRBV20-1
CDR3: CASQTSGSWNEQFF; DNA: TGTGCCAGCCAGACTAGCGGGAGTTGGAATGAGCAGTTCTTC; J: TRBJ2-1; D: TRBD2; size: -; V: TRBV6-1
CDR3: CASSFRRQPGQGHEQFF; DNA: TGTGCCAGCAGTTTCAGGCGGCAACCGGGACAGGGACATGAGCAGTTCTTC; J: TRBJ2-1; D: TRBD1; size: -; V: TRBV27
CDR3: CASSGLALFYNEQFF; DNA: TGCGCCAGCAGTGGGCTAGCTCTCTTCTACAATGAGCAGTTCTTC; J: TRBJ2-1; D: -; size: -; V: TRBV10-2
CDR3: CASSRGSPGDEQFF; DNA: TGCGCCAGCAGCCGAGGCTCCCCTGGCGATGAGCAGTTCTTC; J: TRBJ2-1; D: -; size: few; V: TRBV5-1
CDR3: CASSFGDPSSYEQYF; DNA: TGCGCCAGCAGCTTCGGGGACCCCAGCTCCTACGAGCAGTACTTC; J: TRBJ2-7; D: -; size: many; V: TRBV5-1
CDR3: CATSDSLGNQPQHF; DNA: TGTGCCACCAGTGATTCCTTAGGCAATCAGCCCCAGCATTTT; J: TRBJ1-5; D: -; size: few; V: TRBV24-1
CDR3: CSAGGQGKNEQYF; DNA: TGCAGTGCAGGGGGACAGGGGAAAAACGAGCAGTACTTC; J: TRBJ2-7; D: TRBD1; size: -; V: TRBV20-1
CDR3: CASSPQTDTEAFF; DNA: TGTGCCAGCTCACCACAAACTGACACTGAAGCTTTCTTT; J: TRBJ1-1; D: -; size: few; V: TRBV18
CDR3: CASRAPYGYTF; DNA: TGTGCCAGCAGGGCACCCTATGGCTACACCTTC; J: TRBJ1-2; D: -; size: -; V: TRBV28
CDR3: CASSNTDGIQYF; DNA: TGTGCCAGCAGCAATACCGATGGAATTCAGTACTTC; J: TRBJ2-4; D: -; size: few; V: TRBV3-1
CDR3: CASSTGTMDTIYF; DNA: TGTGCCAGCTCTACGGGGACGATGGACACCATATATTTT; J: TRBJ1-3; D: -; size: -; V: TRBV18
CDR3: CATSGDMGTEAFF; DNA: TGTGCCACCAGTGGCGACATGGGGACTGAAGCTTTCTTT; J: TRBJ1-1; D: -; size: few; V: TRBV24-1
CDR3: CSARAPGPSEQFF; DNA: TGCAGTGCTAGGGCCCCGGGACCCTCTGAGCAGTTCTTC; J: TRBJ2-1; D: -; size: -; V: TRBV20-1
CDR3: CAWSVRGSLGTDTQYF; DNA: TGTGCCTGGAGTGTACGGGGTAGCTTGGGCACAGATACGCAGTATTTT; J: TRBJ2-3; D: -; size: -; V: TRBV30
CDR3: CAAALGPSAGKYF; DNA: TGTGCCGCGGCCCTGGGCCCCTCCGCTGGAAAGTACTTC; J: TRBJ2-7; D: -; size: many; V: TRBV12-3/TRBV12-4
CDR3: CASSQVPGTGNTDTQYF; DNA: TGTGCCAGCAGCCAAGTCCCTGGAACCGGGAACACAGATACGCAGTATTTT; J: TRBJ2-3; D: -; size: -; V: TRBV3-1
CDR3: CASSPDYAADTQYF; DNA: TGTGCCAGCAGCCCAGACTATGCGGCGGATACGCAGTATTTT; J: TRBJ2-3; D: -; size: -; V: TRBV7-2
CDR3: CSATRTSASYNEQFF; DNA: TGCAGTGCTACAAGGACTAGCGCCTCCTACAATGAGCAGTTCTTC; J: TRBJ2-1; D: TRBD2; size: -; V: TRBV20-1
CDR3: CASSHLTSGRDTGELFF; DNA: TGTGCCAGCAGCCATCTTACTAGCGGAAGAGACACCGGGGAGCTGTTTTTT; J: TRBJ2-2; D: TRBD2; size: -; V: TRBV3-1
CDR3: CASSLSGSFGELFF; DNA: TGTGCCAGCAGCCTTAGCGGGAGCTTCGGGGAGCTGTTTTTT; J: TRBJ2-2; D: TRBD2; size: -; V: TRBV5-4
CDR3: CASSWGGRAAGTQYF; DNA: TGTGCCAGCAGCTGGGGCGGGAGGGCCGCGGGGACCCAGTACTTC; J: TRBJ2-5; D: TRBD2; size: -; V: TRBV5-6
CDR3: CASSYTRDRDEEQYF; DNA: TGTGCCAGCAGCTATACCCGGGACAGGGATGAAGAGCAGTACTTC; J: TRBJ2-7; D: TRBD1; size: few; V: TRBV12-3/TRBV12-4
CDR3: CASSPTGYTEAFF; DNA: TGTGCCAGCAGTCCGACAGGTTACACTGAAGCTTTCTTT; J: TRBJ1-1; D: -; size: many; V: TRBV12-3/TRBV12-4
CDR3: CASSFPGRWSEAFF; DNA: TGTGCCAGCAGCTTTCCAGGGCGGTGGTCTGAAGCTTTCTTT; J: TRBJ1-1; D: -; size: -; V: TRBV7-2
CDR3: CASSPGPVTGELFF; DNA: TGTGCCAGCAGCCCAGGACCAGTCACCGGGGAGCTGTTTTTT; J: TRBJ2-2; D: -; size: many; V: TRBV7-2
CDR3: CATSDTDRLKGTDTQYF; DNA: TGTGCCACCAGTGACACGGACAGACTGAAGGGGACAGATACGCAGTATTTT; J: TRBJ2-3; D: -; size: once; V: TRBV24-1
CDR3: CASSLLAGGNQETQYF; DNA: TGCGCCAGCAGCCTACTAGCGGGAGGGAACCAAGAGACCCAGTACTTC; J: TRBJ2-5; D: TRBD2; size: -; V: TRBV5-1
CDR3: CASSLMKATGELFF; DNA: TGTGCCAGCAGCTTAATGAAAGCCACCGGGGAGCTGTTTTTT; J: TRBJ2-2; D: -; size: few; V: TRBV7-8
CDR3: CASSLGFRGLAGGPPDTQYF; DNA: TGTGCCAGCAGTTTAGGCTTTCGGGGACTAGCGGGAGGGCCACCAGATACGCAGTATTTT; J: TRBJ2-3; D: TRBD2; size: few; V: TRBV12-3/TRBV12-4
CDR3: CASSSLPSSYNEQFF; DNA: TGTGCCAGCAGTTCCTTACCCAGCTCCTACAATGAGCAGTTCTTC; J: TRBJ2-1; D: -; size: -; V: TRBV2
CDR3: CASTRTSGNTQYF; DNA: TGTGCCAGCACCCGGACTAGCGGCAATACGCAGTATTTT; J: TRBJ2-3; D: TRBD2; size: few; V: TRBV2
CDR3: CSAERTGGVSGGNTIYF; DNA: TGCAGTGCTGAGAGAACAGGGGGCGTATCAGGTGGAAACACCATATATTTT; J: TRBJ1-3; D: TRBD1; size: -; V: TRBV20-1
CDR3: CSAREGHSTPFF; DNA: TGCAGTGCTAGAGAGGGTCACTCCACCCCGTTCTTC; J: TRBJ2-1; D: -; size: few; V: TRBV20-1
CDR3: CSAREGDNEQFF; DNA: TGCAGTGCTAGAGAGGGAGACAATGAGCAGTTCTTC; J: TRBJ2-1; D: -; size: many; V: TRBV20-1
CDR3: CSCLGLAGSYNEQFF; DNA: TGCAGTTGCCTGGGACTAGCGGGCTCCTACAATGAGCAGTTCTTC; J: TRBJ2-1; D: TRBD2; size: few; V: TRBV20-1
CDR3: CASSAHREMNTEAFF; DNA: TGCGCCAGCAGCGCCCACAGGGAAATGAACACTGAAGCTTTCTTT; J: TRBJ1-1; D: -; size: -; V: TRBV5-1
CDR3: CASSLQLTYGYTF; DNA: TGTGCCAGCAGCTTACAACTAACCTATGGCTACACCTTC; J: TRBJ1-2; D: -; size: once; V: TRBV5-6
CDR3: CASRGRIQYGYTF; DNA: TGTGCCAGCAGGGGCAGGATCCAGTATGGCTACACCTTC; J: TRBJ1-2; D: -; size: few; V: TRBV2
CDR3: CASGPLGGNTIYF; DNA: TGTGCCAGTGGACCTCTAGGGGGAAACACCATATATTTT; J: TRBJ1-3; D: -; size: -; V: TRBV9
CDR3: CASSKTTTGELFF; DNA: TGTGCCAGCAGCAAGACTACCACCGGGGAGCTGTTTTTT; J: TRBJ2-2; D: -; size: once; V: TRBV5-6
CDR3: CSARDRTPSSYNEQFF; DNA: TGCAGTGCTAGAGATAGGACACCGAGCTCCTACAATGAGCAGTTCTTC; J: TRBJ2-1; D: -; size: few; V: TRBV20-1
CDR3: CATSSVAGFETQYF; DNA: TGTGCCACCAGCAGTGTAGCGGGGTTTGAGACCCAGTACTTC; J: TRBJ2-5; D: TRBD2; size: few; V: TRBV15
CDR3: CASSRQGRYGYTF; DNA: TGTGCCAGCAGCAGACAGGGGCGGTATGGCTACACCTTC; J: TRBJ1-2; D: TRBD1; size: few; V: TRBV5-6
CDR3: CASSPRRTSDTYEQYF; DNA: TGTGCCAGCAGCCCCCGTCGGACTAGCGACACCTACGAGCAGTACTTC; J: TRBJ2-7; D: TRBD2; size: few; V: TRBV7-6